This TCR beta chain was retrieved from a study of shared clonotypes between healthy human individuals (dated by TCRdb to 2019 to 2021). In terms of the full investigation: The cohort comprised two women and a few men aged 18 to 49 years. Between about 0.8 and 9 billion PBMCs per donor were obtained by leukapheresis. The study deeply sequenced blood TCR repertoires of five healthy adults to estimate repertoire size and the extent of clonotype sharing between individuals. Different laboratories and diverse techniques were used to prepare libraries and sequence TCR repertoires, to increase sequencing depth and limit assay-specific biases. Results and caveats for the whole study, not just this receptor: The small number of donors limited the genetic and exposure-history diversity represented. Pairwise subsampling indicated that sequencing depth was expected to affect the degree of clonotype sharing among donors. Sampling was limited to blood, and TCR repertoires in tissue likely differ from TCR repertoires in blood.

This clone was observed once. The antigen it binds to is not known. Within one base of it there is no much larger clone, and no base qualities were kept. TCR CDR3 regions were amplified from genomic DNA by multiplex PCR using the deep immunoSEQ assay. Extracted genomic DNA from each cell subset was spread evenly across all wells of several immunoSEQ 96-well plates, with each plate serving as a replicate. For unsorted PBMC, around 0.3 ug genomic DNA, equal to tens of thousands of T cell genomes, was loaded into each replicate PCR. Genomic DNA from unsorted PBMC was sequenced over ten immunoSEQ deep assay plates. The purified libraries were quantified using a Qubit 3.0 fluorometer, sized with a Bioanalyzer 2100, and then quantified again using the KAPA Library Quantification kit. A separate single-read 150-cycle Illumina NextSeq 550 flow cell was used to sequence each immunoSEQ 96-well plate. The original methods were these. The immunoSEQ output contained only junctional sequences without quality scores, so filtering could not match that applied to full-length reads. Sequences were annotated with PyIR, a Python wrapper for IgBLAST v1.9, using IMGT germline references to assign V/J genes and CDR3. Reads were removed for weak V/J assignments (E-value above 1e-6), missing CDR3, stop codons, out-of-frame junctions, or ambiguous translated residues. A V3J clonotype was defined by an identical inferred V gene, J gene, and CDR3 amino acid sequence. Percentage overlap between repertoires was computed as shared unique clonotypes divided by the size of the smaller repertoire. Three approaches were used to assess repertoire richness: RTK rarefaction, the Chao1 estimator, and Recon v2.1 estimates of unobserved clonotypes. The table comes from immuneACCESS by way of TCRdb, which keeps in-frame sequences with V and J called. Part of the clones is missing from these tables; in studies checked, under half for an unresolved V gene and the rest for unknown reasons. The DNA was the basis for D and trimming; V, J and clone size are from that table. This sample has 450,000 to 500,000 clones in its table, and around 85% of those were observed once. 10% to 15% of the sample is held by the ten biggest clonotypes.

The donors were healthy, HIV-negative adults with no recently reported acute infections or vaccinations. Every donor was a Caucasian adult living in Nashville, Tennessee, USA. In the unsorted samples, roughly 90 million PBMCs were counted, and genomic DNA was extracted using the QIAamp DNA Blood Mini kit. Blood was obtained by leukapheresis, after which PBMCs were separated by Ficoll-Histopaque density gradient centrifugation and cryopreserved in liquid nitrogen vapor phase. From its cysteine to its phenylalanine, the CDR3 spans 14 amino acids. CDR3 DNA is the only sequence kept; it has 42 bases, read in frame from the first base. From a lookup of the germline V gene, CDR1 and CDR2 are SGHTA and FQGTGA. V is cut back by 5 bases and J by 7 bases, with 11 bases in the junction unmatched.

The sequence was collected from a woman between 40 and 55 years old in good health. Some clones in this sample may be carry-over from other donors' samples. The sample consisted of PBMCs. The sequence is built from TRBV7-3 and TRBJ2-7; the central 7 bases match TRBD2. Here is the DNA: TGTGCCAGCAGCCTTCGTGGCGGGAGTGGGGAGCAGTACTTC. Its amino acids are CASSLRGGSGEQYF.